The 18 T cell receptor beta chains below all came from one sample that was sequenced in a study of Graves' ophthalmopathy and Graves' hyperthyroidism. RNA transcripts were the template, and TCR beta CDR3 regions were amplified from them. Investigators did first-round RT-PCR with HTBI primers, then second-round multiplex PCR. TCRdb processed the multiplex PCR reads anew with MiXCR; each CDR3 protein has one entry. The sample comprises 400,000 to 450,000 distinct CDR3 sequences, 21% of which are singletons, and approximately 3% rests with the top ten. The sample comprised peripheral blood. The receptors come from a woman under 30 with stable Graves' hyperthyroidism.

The rearrangement joins TRBV12-3 or TRBV12-4 to TRBJ1-2, with a tentative D call TRBD1 (6 bases). This CDR3 is built from 13 residues. V lost 5 bases and J lost 3, with 10 bases in between. The DNA for the CDR3 is TGTGCCAGCAGTGAGGGGGGTGACTATGGCTACACCTTC. Translation: CASSEGGDYGYTF.

This clonotype has at least ten counts. This chain links TRBV18 with TRBJ1-1; no clear D gene. V was pared by 0 bases and J by 2 bases, with 4 bases between. CDR1 KGHSH and CDR2 LQKENI come from the germline V gene. The CDR3 is 13 amino acids. DNA for the CDR3: TGTGCCAGCTCACCACCGATCAACACTGAAGCTTTCTTT. Its translation is CASSPPINTEAFF.

This clonotype came up many times. The V and J genes are TRBV5-1 and TRBJ2-7; possible D gene TRBD1, 5 bases. The CDR3 spans 15 residues. The ends were cut back, 4 bases at V and 3 bases at J, with 17 bases in the middle. Germline CDR1 and CDR2: SGHRS and YFSETQ. Here the CDR3 DNA reads TGCGCCAGCAGCCCCCGGCCCTCAGGGCGCTACGAGCAGTACTTC. As protein: CASSPRPSGRYEQYF. The variable domain in full, completed from reference TRBV5-1 and TRBJ2-7, reads KAGVTQTPRYLIKTRGQQVTLSCSPISGHRSVSWYQQTPGQGLQFLFEYFSETQRNKGNFPGRFSGRQFSNSRSEMNVSTLELGDSALYLCASSPRPSGRYEQYFGPGTRLTVT.

This clonotype was found many times. The chain couples TRBV20-1 to TRBJ2-7; D is ambiguous. Deletions cut 3 bases from V and 0 bases from J, with 15 bases between. The length of the CDR3 is 15 residues. Germline V lookup: CDR1 DFQATT, CDR2 SNEGSKA (reference sequence). CDR3 protein: CSASGRRKNSYEQYF. The CDR3 bases are TGCAGTGCTAGTGGCCGGCGTAAGAACTCCTACGAGCAGTACTTC.

Many counts were recorded for this clonotype. The chain has TRBV9 and TRBJ1-2; a weak D match, TRBD1 (5 bases). V gave up 3 bases and J gave up 2 bases, with 11 bases separating them. This CDR3 has 14 amino acids. CDR1 SGDLS and CDR2 YYNGEE come from the germline V gene. In nucleotides, the CDR3 is TGTGCCAGCAGCGGACAGAAAATGAACTATGGCTACACCTTC. Translated, it gives CASSGQKMNYGYTF.

This clonotype came up many times. The V call is TRBV5-4, the J call TRBJ1-1, with no clear D. V lost 2 bases to trimming and J lost 4 bases, with 12 bases between them. CDR1 is SGHNT and CDR2 is YYREEE in the germline V gene (reference sequence). The CDR3 is 14 residues long. The CDR3 spells CASSFLAMGTEAFF. The CDR3 DNA sequence: TGTGCCAGCAGCTTTTTGGCGATGGGCACTGAAGCTTTCTTT.

This clonotype qualifies as medium-sized. The chain couples TRBV28 to TRBJ2-7; 7 bases agree with TRBD2. The CDR3 length is 18 residues. In germline, CDR1 is MDHEN, CDR2 SYDVKM. The V and J ends lost 6 bases and 4 bases, in that order; junction bases with no gene match: 21. CDR3 residues: CASSKPSTTSWLVYEQYF. DNA for the CDR3: TGTGCCAGCAGCAAACCTTCGACGACTAGCTGGTTAGTTTACGAGCAGTACTTC. Full variable domain (remainder filled in from reference TRBV28 and TRBJ2-7): DVKVTQSSRYLVKRTGEKVFLECVQDMDHENMFWYRQDPGLGLRLIYFSYDVKMKEKGDIPEGYSVSREKKERFSLILESASTNQTSMYLCASSKPSTTSWLVYEQYFGPGTRLTVT.

This clonotype was picked up a small number of times. This chain links TRBV12-5 with TRBJ1-2; perhaps TRBD1 as D (6 bases). This CDR3 region has 16 residues. Per the germline V gene, CDR1 is LGHNT and CDR2 is FRNRAP. V was clipped by 7 bases and J by 4 bases, with 22 bases between them. The CDR3 DNA is TGTGCTAGTGTCAACCCTGGACAGCCGGCCCGCTATGGCTACACCTTC. Translation: CASVNPGQPARYGYTF.

This clonotype was recorded many times. The chain couples TRBV14 to TRBJ2-5; D is unclear. The CDR3 has 13 amino acids. CDR1 and CDR2 from the germline V gene are SGHDN and FVKESK. V dropped 1 base and J dropped 3 bases, with 6 bases sitting between them. CDR3 DNA sequence: TGTGCCAGCAGCCAAGGGGTTAAAGAGACCCAGTACTTC. Translated, it gives CASSQGVKETQYF.

This clonotype occurred a few times. V and J are TRBV24-1 and TRBJ2-2, with D perhaps matching TRBD1 (6 bases). The V and J ends lost 3 bases and 0 bases respectively, with 16 bases between them. The CDR3 runs to 18 residues. CDR1 and CDR2 (germline): KGHDR, SFDVKD. CDR3 DNA sequence: TGTGCCACCAGTGATCCACTGAGGCAGGGGTCGAACACCGGGGAGCTGTTTTTT. The encoded protein is CATSDPLRQGSNTGELFF.

The rearrangement joins TRBV29-1 to TRBJ2-5, with D perhaps TRBD1 (6 bases). V gave up 0 bases and J gave up 2 bases, with 13 bases separating them. Germline V gene data show CDR1 as SQVTM and CDR2 as ANQGSEA. This CDR3 has 15 residues. CDR3 loop: CSVEDWGQTQETQYF. Here the CDR3 DNA reads TGCAGCGTTGAAGATTGGGGACAAACTCAAGAGACCCAGTACTTC.

This clonotype was seen once. The rearrangement links TRBV12-3 or TRBV12-4 to TRBJ2-7; D is unclear. V was cut by 10 bases and J by 6 bases, with 19 bases left in between. The length of the CDR3 is 13 residues. CDR3 region: CAIHPETPCEQYF. CDR3 in DNA: TGTGCCATACACCCCGAGACCCCCTGCGAGCAGTACTTC.

The J gene is TRBJ1-2, the V gene TRBV11-3, with D perhaps matching TRBD1 (5 bases). Deletions cut 7 bases from V and 6 bases from J, with 21 bases between. CDR1 and CDR2 from the germline V gene are SGHNT and YENEEA. CDR3 size: 15 residues. This CDR3 is CASKDGTRTMDGYTF. The CDR3 DNA follows: TGTGCCAGCAAGGACGGGACCCGGACAATGGATGGCTACACCTTC.

The sample holds many counts of this clonotype. The rearrangement joins TRBV11-2 to TRBJ2-7; D is possibly TRBD2 (5 bases). There are 16 residues in the CDR3. Germline CDR1 and CDR2: SGHAT and FQNNGV. The V end was cut by 3 bases, the J end by 3 bases, with 18 bases between. The CDR3 is CASSLISVHRDYEQYF. The CDR3 bases are TGTGCCAGCAGCTTGATATCTGTACATCGGGACTACGAGCAGTACTTC.

This clonotype was seen a few times. This chain uses TRBV4-1 with TRBJ2-7; 8 nucleotides line up with TRBD1. The CDR3 length is 16 residues. In germline, CDR1 is MGHRA, CDR2 YSYEKL. Trimming removed 1 base from V and 4 bases from J; junction bases left unmatched: 9. CDR3 protein: CASSQGPGQGRYEQYF. CDR3 DNA sequence: TGCGCCAGCAGCCAAGGCCCCGGACAGGGTCGGTACGAGCAGTACTTC.

This clonotype was found many times. This chain joins TRBV20-1 and TRBJ2-7; TRBD2 is a possible D gene (6 bases). Trimming stripped 2 bases from V and 2 bases from J, with 16 bases between. Germline-derived CDR1 and CDR2 are DFQATT and SNEGSKA (reference sequence). This CDR3 has 15 amino acids. CDR3 amino acids: CSARRSGVSTYEQYF. DNA for the CDR3: TGCAGTGCTAGAAGGTCGGGAGTGTCCACCTACGAGCAGTACTTC.

This clonotype showed up many times. CDR3 region: CAISPGQGDSPLHF. The DNA for the CDR3 is TGTGCCATTTCACCGGGACAGGGAGATTCACCCCTCCACTTT. The chain links TRBV10-3 to TRBJ1-6, with 9 bases matching TRBD1. The J segment lost 8 bases and the V segment lost 9 bases, leaving 8 bases of the junction unmatched. Germline V CDR1 and CDR2: ENHRY, SYGVKD. The CDR3 loop spans 14 amino acids.

This clonotype was seen repeatedly, ten times or more. The chain uses TRBV6-1 and TRBJ1-5; possibly TRBD1 for D (5 bases). Trimming cost V 1 base and J 1 base, with 8 bases left between them. The germline V gene encodes CDR1 MNHNS and CDR2 SASEGT. This CDR3 is built from 15 residues. CDR3 sequence (DNA): TGTGCCAGCAGTGAAGGGGGGTTGAGCAATCAGCCCCAGCATTTT. It specifies CASSEGGLSNQPQHF.